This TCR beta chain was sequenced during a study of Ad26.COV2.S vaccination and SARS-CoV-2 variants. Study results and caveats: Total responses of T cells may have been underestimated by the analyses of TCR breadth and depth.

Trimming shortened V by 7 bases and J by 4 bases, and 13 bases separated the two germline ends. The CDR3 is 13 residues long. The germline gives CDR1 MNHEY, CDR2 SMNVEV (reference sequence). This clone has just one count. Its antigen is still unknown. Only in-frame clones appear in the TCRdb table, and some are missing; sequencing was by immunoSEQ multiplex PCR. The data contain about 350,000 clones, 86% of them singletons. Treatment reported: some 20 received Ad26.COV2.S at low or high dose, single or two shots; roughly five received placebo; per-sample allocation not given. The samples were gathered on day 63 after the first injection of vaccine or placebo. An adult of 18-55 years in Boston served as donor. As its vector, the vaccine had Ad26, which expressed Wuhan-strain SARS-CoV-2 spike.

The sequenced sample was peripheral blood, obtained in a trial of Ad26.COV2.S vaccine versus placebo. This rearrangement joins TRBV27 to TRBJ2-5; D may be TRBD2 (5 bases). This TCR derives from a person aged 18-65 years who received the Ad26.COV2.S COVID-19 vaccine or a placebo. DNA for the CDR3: TGTGCCAGCAAGGATCGGGGTGGAGAGACCCAGTACTTC. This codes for CASKDRGGETQYF.